The clone carrying this TCR beta chain was detected ten times or more. No antigen is known for it. The CDR3 extends 3 residues past the end of the read, so its final part is completed from the germline J gene. This CDR3 has 14 amino acids. Germline V CDR1 and CDR2: DFQATT, SNEGSKA (reference sequence). V lost 7 bases and J 6 bases, leaving 20 bases between the germline ends. These data come from a study of T cell clonality in common variable immunodeficiency. Study-level findings and limits: CVID subjects showed higher TCRbeta clonality than healthy controls.

Assay used: immunoSEQ multiplex PCR; TCRdb lists only in-frame clones, some missing. The sample is made up of tens of thousands of clones, none counted only once. Both groups were predominantly of Caucasian heritage. Heparinized whole blood, 5 to 8 ml, came from each donor. The chain combines TRBV20-1 with TRBJ2-3, with a tentative D call TRBD1 (5 bases). Sequencing was carried out using peripheral blood mononuclear cells. This receptor was taken from a person between 18 and 75 years old in good health. CDR3 DNA (partial): TGCAGTGTCCCATATCCCGTGGCAGGGGATACG. It specifies CSVPYPVAGDT. The whole CDR3 protein is CSVPYPVAGDTQYF.